The 31 T cell receptor beta chains below come from one sample, sequenced in a study of blood T cell repertoires in COVID-19. Sequenced by immunoSEQ multiplex PCR; TCRdb stores in-frame clones only, minus some. The sample carries about 220,000 clones, approximately 89% recorded once. The sample comprised PBMCs or T cells enriched from blood (not recorded which). All receptors come from a woman in her thirties or forties with acute COVID-19.

The chain is built from TRBV5-1 and TRBJ2-1; 8 nucleotides align to TRBD1. The CDR3 runs to 14 residues. Germline V gene sequence: CDR1 SGHRS, CDR2 YFSETQ. With V trimmed by 4 bases and J by 10 bases, 10 bases remained unmatched. The CDR3 loop is CASSPDRARGEQFF. The DNA for the CDR3 is TGCGCCAGCAGCCCGGACAGGGCGAGGGGAGAGCAGTTCTTC.

A few counts support this clone. The chain uses TRBV18 and TRBJ2-7; TRBD2 aligns across 7 bases. The V gene's germline CDR1 is KGHSH and CDR2 LQKENI. Trimming took 2 bases from V and 0 from J; bases not matched to a gene: 4. The CDR3 runs to 15 residues. Here the CDR3 DNA reads TGTGCCAGCTCACCAGGGGGGGACCTCTCCTACGAGCAGTACTTC. Translated: CASSPGGDLSYEQYF. The whole variable domain, remainder taken from reference TRBV18 and TRBJ2-7, is NAGVMQNPRHLVRRRGQEARLRCSPMKGHSHVYWYRQLPEEGLKFMVYLQKENIIDESGMPKERFSAEFPKEGPSILRIQQVVRGDSAAYFCASSPGGDLSYEQYFGPGTRLTVT.

The chain employs TRBV29-1 and TRBJ2-1, with 9 bases aligning to TRBD2. V lost 7 bases, J lost 3 bases, and 7 bases stayed unmatched. Per the germline V gene, CDR1 is SQVTM and CDR2 is ANQGSEA. The CDR3 extends over 14 amino acids. In DNA, the CDR3 is TGCAGCGGGGATAGCGGGAGCATCTACAATGAGCAGTTCTTC. It specifies CSGDSGSIYNEQFF.

The chain links TRBV7-8 to TRBJ1-1, with D maybe TRBD1 (6 bases). Per germline, CDR1 SGHVS and CDR2 FQNEAQ. The CDR3 length is 17 residues. The V end was cut by 4 bases, the J end by 4 bases, with 22 bases between. CDR3 nucleotides: TGTGCCAGCAGCTCCAGGAGTATTTGGGAGGGGGGCACTGAAGCTTTCTTT. Protein sequence: CASSSRSIWEGGTEAFF.

The chain joins TRBV7-9 to TRBJ1-2, with 10 bases fitting TRBD1. V lost 5 bases to trimming and J lost 4 bases; unmatched junction nucleotides: 13. This CDR3 spans 17 amino acids. Germline CDR1 reads SEHNR; CDR2 reads FQNEAQ (reference sequence). The CDR3 spells CASSAQTGGASLYGYTF. CDR3 sequence (DNA): TGTGCCAGCAGCGCCCAGACAGGGGGCGCGTCACTCTATGGCTACACCTTC.

The chain has TRBV19 and TRBJ1-2; TRBD1 might be the D (6 bases). The germline CDR1 and CDR2 sequences are LNHDA and SQIVND (reference sequence). CDR3 length equals 13 residues. V lost 6 bases, J lost 5 bases, and 13 bases lay in between. The CDR3 reads CASRQGLQYGYTF. CDR3 sequence (DNA): TGTGCCAGTAGACAGGGATTACAATATGGCTACACCTTC.

The chain uses TRBV18 and TRBJ2-6, with a weak D call TRBD1 (6 bases). Trimming pared 1 base from V and 1 base from J, leaving 14 bases between. The CDR3 contains 18 residues. The germline V gene encodes CDR1 KGHSH and CDR2 LQKENI. CDR3 sequence reads: CASSPQGRTVSGANVLTF. The CDR3 nucleotides are TGTGCCAGCTCACCACAGGGACGGACAGTTTCTGGGGCCAACGTCCTGACTTTC.

The rearrangement links TRBV5-5 to TRBJ2-5, with a possible D match to TRBD2 (6 bases). V shed 1 base and J shed 4 bases, with 14 bases lying between them. Germline lookup yields CDR1 SGHKS and CDR2 YYEKEE (reference sequence). This CDR3 has 15 residues. In nucleotides, the CDR3 is TGTGCCAGCAGCTTGCTGGCGGGGCGGGTAGAGACCCAGTACTTC. It encodes CASSLLAGRVETQYF.

J is TRBJ1-2 and V is TRBV6-5; weak D call: TRBD1 (5 bases). V lost 10 bases and J lost 3, with 12 bases in between. The CDR3 consists of 12 residues. Germline CDR1 is MNHEY and CDR2 is SVGAGI. CDR3 DNA: TGTGCCACCACCCGGGGGGACTATGGCTACACCTTC. Its translation is CATTRGDYGYTF.

V usage is TRBV27 and J usage is TRBJ2-1, with D hard to call. V gave up 3 bases and J gave up 5 bases, with 11 bases separating them. The CDR3 extends over 14 amino acids. CDR1 is MNHEY, CDR2 SMNVEV, per germline (reference sequence). CDR3 sequence (DNA): TGTGCCAGCAGTTTGGCAGGCCGAGACAATGAGCAGTTCTTC. Encoded protein: CASSLAGRDNEQFF.

The V call is TRBV25-1, the J call TRBJ1-2, with D tentatively TRBD1 (5 bases). Germline lookup yields CDR1 MGHDK and CDR2 SYGVNS. The CDR3 is made up of 13 amino acids. V was shortened by 7 bases and J by 6 bases, with 15 bases between the two germline ends. The CDR3 DNA reads as TGTGCCAGCAATCGAGGTCGGGGGGATGGCTACACCTTC. It yields the protein CASNRGRGDGYTF.

This clone was found a few times. The V gene is TRBV7-2, the J gene TRBJ2-2; the D gene is possibly TRBD1 (6 bases). The CDR3 runs to 15 residues. V shed 1 base and J shed 2 bases, with 8 bases lying between them. The germline V gene encodes CDR1 SGHTA and CDR2 FQGNSA. The CDR3 coding sequence is TGTGCCAGCAGCTTAGACAGGGCTAACACCGGGGAGCTGTTTTTT. Translating gives CASSLDRANTGELFF.

The chain employs TRBV7-9 and TRBJ1-3; D possibly corresponds to TRBD1 (6 bases). This CDR3 region has 16 residues. Germline-derived CDR1 and CDR2 are SEHNR and FQNEAQ (reference sequence). Trimming stripped 5 bases from V and 0 bases from J, with 14 bases between. The DNA of the CDR3 is TGTGCCAGCAGCCAACTACAGGGAAGCTCTGGAAACACCATATATTTT. It is translated as CASSQLQGSSGNTIYF.

The rearrangement joins TRBV6-2 or TRBV6-3 to TRBJ1-5; D remains unclear. This CDR3 spans 12 amino acids. Looked up from germline, CDR1 is MNHEY and CDR2 is SVGEGT. V was shortened by 5 bases and J by 3 bases, with 5 bases between the two germline ends. The CDR3 sequence is CASSSPNQPQHF. The CDR3 DNA is TGTGCCAGCAGTAGCCCCAATCAGCCCCAGCATTTT.

The gene calls are TRBV4-3 and TRBJ2-2; TRBD2 matches at 9 bases. V shed 0 bases, J shed 0 bases, and the junction held 5 bases outside the gene matches. The CDR3 contains 18 residues. The germline gives CDR1 LGHNA, CDR2 YSLEER. The CDR3 DNA is TGCGCCAGCAGCCAAGACCTAGCGGGGTTTGCGAACACCGGGGAGCTGTTTTTT. Translated: CASSQDLAGFANTGELFF.

In DNA, the CDR3 is TGCGCCAGCAGCCGGAGCAGGGGGCCAGGTCGGGCGAACACCGGGGAGCTGTTTTTT. Translated, it gives CASSRSRGPGRANTGELFF. The chain has TRBV4-3 and TRBJ2-2; 8 bases align to TRBD1. The CDR3 is made up of 19 amino acids. J lost 0 bases, V lost 4 bases, and 13 bases had no gene match. From germline, CDR1 is LGHNA and CDR2 YSLEER.

The chain has TRBV12-3 or TRBV12-4 and TRBJ2-7; D might be TRBD1 (6 bases). Trimming took off 9 bases at V and 7 bases at J, with 13 bases between the two ends. This CDR3 region has 11 residues. The CDR3 DNA reads as TGTGCCAGTAGTACCCAGGGGGAGCAGTACTTC. Residues: CASSTQGEQYF.

The V call is TRBV19, the J call TRBJ1-3; TRBD1 is a possible D gene (5 bases). This CDR3 spans 15 amino acids. Germline-derived CDR1 and CDR2 are LNHDA and SQIVND (reference sequence). Between the trimmed V and J ends, which lost 7 bases and 0 bases, there was a span of 13 bases. Here the CDR3 reads CASKGVTYSGNTIYF. The CDR3 coding sequence is TGTGCCAGTAAAGGGGTTACCTACTCTGGAAACACCATATATTTT. Variable domain in full (rest from reference TRBV19 and TRBJ1-3): DGGITQSPKYLFRKEGQNVTLSCEQNLNHDAMYWYRQDPGQGLRLIYYSQIVNDFQKGDIAEGYSVSREKKESFPLTVTSAQKNPTAFYLCASKGVTYSGNTIYFGEGSWLTVV.

In its sample, this clone was seen a few times. The chain joins TRBV9 to TRBJ2-1; D remains unclear. Germline V gene lookup returns CDR1 SGDLS and CDR2 YYNGEE. The V end was cut by 4 bases, the J end by 4 bases, with 15 bases between. This CDR3 spans 15 amino acids. The CDR3 DNA follows: TGTGCCAGCAGCCCAGTGGTGGGCGCATACAATGAGCAGTTCTTC. It is translated as CASSPVVGAYNEQFF.

The CDR3 sequence: CSVGGGTEAFF. DNA of the CDR3: TGCAGCGTTGGAGGGGGAACTGAAGCTTTCTTT. J is TRBJ1-1 and V is TRBV29-1; possible D gene TRBD1, 6 bases. The CDR3 loop spans 11 amino acids. Germline CDR1 is SQVTM and CDR2 is ANQGSEA. The V and J ends lost 4 bases and 5 bases respectively, with 8 bases between them.

V is TRBV6-5 and J is TRBJ2-1; 9 bases line up with TRBD2. Germline V gene data show CDR1 as MNHEY and CDR2 as SVGAGI. Trimming removed 4 bases from V and 6 bases from J; junction bases left unmatched: 7. There are 15 residues in the CDR3. This chain's CDR3 is CASSLVAGVINEQFF. The CDR3 DNA is TGTGCCAGCAGTTTAGTAGCGGGGGTCATCAATGAGCAGTTCTTC.

The CDR3 DNA reads as TGTGCCATCAGTGAACGGGAAACCGGGGAGCTGTTTTTT. Its translation is CAISERETGELFF. J is TRBJ2-2 and V is TRBV10-3, with a tentative D call TRBD2 (5 bases). The CDR3 extends over 13 amino acids. The germline V gene has CDR1 ENHRY and CDR2 SYGVKD. Trimming cost V 3 bases and J 5 bases, with 7 bases left between them.

The chain couples TRBV5-6 to TRBJ2-5; TRBD1 matches at 9 bases. The germline V gene encodes CDR1 SGHDT and CDR2 YYEEEE. CDR3 length: 14 residues. With V trimmed by 4 bases and J by 5 bases, 6 bases remained unmatched. The CDR3 DNA reads as TGTGCCAGCAGCCACGGACAGGGGACTGAGACCCAGTACTTC. This codes for CASSHGQGTETQYF.

The chain joins TRBV10-3 to TRBJ1-2; TRBD1 aligns across 7 bases. V was pared by 7 bases and J by 0 bases, with 5 bases of the junction left unmatched. This CDR3 is built from 14 residues. The germline gives CDR1 ENHRY, CDR2 SYGVKD. DNA for the CDR3: TGTGCCATCACCCGGGACAGAGCTAACTATGGCTACACCTTC. Its protein product is CAITRDRANYGYTF.

The chain employs TRBV4-1 and TRBJ1-5; 7 nucleotides align to TRBD1. J lost 4 bases, V lost 2 bases, and 5 bases had no gene match. The CDR3 length is 15 residues. CDR1 and CDR2 from the germline V gene are MGHRA and YSYEKL. The CDR3 is CASSQTGTENQPQHF. The CDR3 coding sequence is TGCGCCAGCAGCCAAACCGGGACAGAGAATCAGCCCCAGCATTTT.

The chain recombines TRBV9 with TRBJ2-3; TRBD1 matches at 9 bases. The CDR3 loop spans 15 amino acids. V lost 3 bases and J lost 4; bases outside the gene matches: 6. Germline CDR1 reads SGDLS; CDR2 reads YYNGEE. The CDR3 sequence is CASSASGTGPDTQYF. The CDR3 region has the DNA TGTGCCAGCAGCGCCTCCGGGACAGGGCCAGATACGCAGTATTTT.

The V and J genes are TRBV24-1 and TRBJ2-1, with 11 bases fitting TRBD2. With V trimmed by 7 bases and J by 5 bases, 12 bases remained unmatched. The CDR3 is 17 residues long. The germline CDR1 and CDR2 sequences are KGHDR and SFDVKD. CDR3 nucleotide sequence: TGTGCCACCAGCTTAAGCCCCGGGACTAGCGGTCACAATGAGCAGTTCTTC. Protein product: CATSLSPGTSGHNEQFF.

The genes are TRBV12-3 or TRBV12-4 and TRBJ2-2, with unresolved D. V was clipped by 10 bases and J by 6 bases, with 9 bases between them. CDR3 size: 11 residues. The CDR3 bases are TGTGCCATCAGCAGTCCCGGGGAGCTGTTTTTT. Translation: CAISSPGELFF.

The V and J genes are TRBV7-8 and TRBJ1-2; 7 bases line up with TRBD1. Germline V gene lookup returns CDR1 SGHVS and CDR2 FQNEAQ. The CDR3 totals 17 residues. Unmatched junction bases numbered 11, after V lost 3 bases and J lost 1 base. CDR3: CASSLFSGTASNYGYTF. The CDR3 bases are TGTGCCAGCAGCTTGTTCTCCGGGACAGCGAGTAACTATGGCTACACCTTC. Drawing the rest from reference TRBV7-8 and TRBJ1-2, the complete variable domain is GAGVSQSPRYKVAKRGQDVALRCDPISGHVSLFWYQQALGQGPEFLTYFQNEAQLDKSGLPSDRFFAERPEGSVSTLKIQRTQQEDSAVYLCASSLFSGTASNYGYTFGSGTRLTVV.

This chain uses TRBV11-2 with TRBJ2-7; the D gene is possibly TRBD1 (5 bases). CDR1 and CDR2 (germline): SGHAT, FQNNGV. This CDR3 region has 13 residues. V was cut by 5 bases and J by 3 bases, with 11 bases left in between. This CDR3 reads CASSPAQGYEQYF. The CDR3 DNA reads TGTGCCAGCAGCCCGGCTCAGGGCTACGAGCAGTACTTC.

V usage is TRBV2 and J usage is TRBJ1-6, with D unresolved. The germline CDR1 and CDR2 sequences are SNHLY and FYNNEI. CDR3 size: 14 residues. Trimming removed 4 bases at V and 5 bases at J, with 9 bases between. The CDR3, as DNA: TGTGCCAGCAGTGTAGGAGGGAATAATTCACCCCTCCACTTT. Translated: CASSVGGNNSPLHF.